The 15 T cell receptor beta chains listed next were all sequenced from one sample in a study of vaccination effects on CD4 cells after COVID-19. Antigen specificity for these receptors is unknown. Clones were read by immunoSEQ multiplex PCR, and TCRdb kept only the in-frame ones, dropping some. The sample lists roughly 68,000 clones, about 69% seen once, with roughly 25% in the top ten. The authors isolated CD4+ T cells after about 10 days of culture. The sample in question was CD4+ T cells from PBMCs cultured without peptide, obtained before COVID-19 vaccination. The source is a human donor who had a prior SARS-CoV-2 infection.

This clone was seen a few times. This chain joins TRBV2 and TRBJ1-2; 8 bases are a match to TRBD1. This CDR3 is built from 14 residues. Per germline, CDR1 SNHLY and CDR2 FYNNEI. Trimming at V came to 4 bases and at J to 4 bases, leaving 5 bases not matched to a gene. The CDR3 sequence: CASSAQGVLYGYTF. Here the CDR3 DNA reads TGTGCCAGCAGTGCACAGGGGGTCCTCTATGGCTACACCTTC. The whole variable domain, remainder taken from reference TRBV2 and TRBJ1-2, is EPEVTQTPSHQVTQMGQEVILRCVPISNHLYFYWYRQILGQKVEFLVSFYNNEISEKSEIFDDQFSVERPDGSNFTLKIRSTKLEDSAMYFCASSAQGVLYGYTFGSGTRLTVV.

The chain recombines TRBV7-2 with TRBJ2-7, with D perhaps TRBD2 (6 bases). V was trimmed by 5 bases and J by 3 bases, leaving 14 bases between them. Germline CDR1 and CDR2: SGHTA and FQGNSA. The CDR3 is 14 amino acids. The CDR3 loop reads CASSPRLGLYEQYF. In nucleotides, the CDR3 is TGTGCCAGCAGCCCAAGACTAGGACTCTACGAGCAGTACTTC.

This clone came up once. V gene TRBV24-1 combines with J gene TRBJ2-1; no firm D call. The CDR3 extends over 13 amino acids. V lost 3 bases and J 8 bases, leaving 10 bases between the germline ends. The germline CDR1 and CDR2 sequences are KGHDR and SFDVKD. The CDR3 sequence: CATSDPSRDEQFF. In DNA, the CDR3 is TGTGCCACCAGTGATCCCTCTAGGGATGAGCAGTTCTTC.

V gene TRBV9 combines with J gene TRBJ1-3, with 7 bases identical to TRBD1. This CDR3 is built from 14 residues. V lost 4 bases, J lost 3 bases, and 4 bases stayed unmatched. Germline-derived CDR1 and CDR2 are SGDLS and YYNGEE. CDR3 residues: CASSKDRDGNTIYF. The CDR3 nucleotides read TGTGCCAGCAGCAAAGACAGGGATGGAAACACCATATATTTT.

The rearrangement joins TRBV7-2 to TRBJ1-5; D not certain. The germline V and J ends were trimmed by 2 bases and 9 bases, with 11 bases remaining between them. Germline values: CDR1 SGHTA, CDR2 FQGNSA. This CDR3 has 13 amino acids. In DNA, the CDR3 is TGTGCCAGCAGCTTACGGCGCGGCTCGCCCCAGCATTTT. Protein product: CASSLRRGSPQHF.

In this sample, this clone turned up once. The CDR3 DNA is TGTGCCAGCAGTATCCTATCTGGCGGGGGAACGGAAGCTTTCTTT. Translating gives CASSILSGGGTEAFF. The chain carries TRBV2 and TRBJ1-1; D is possibly TRBD1 (5 bases). Germline CDR1 reads SNHLY; CDR2 reads FYNNEI. V shed 5 bases and J shed 8 bases, with 21 bases lying between them. This CDR3 has 15 residues.

The V call is TRBV30, the J call TRBJ1-1, with D possibly being TRBD1 (6 bases). Trimming shortened V by 2 bases and J by 3 bases, and 10 bases separated the two germline ends. This CDR3 comprises 13 residues. The V gene's germline CDR1 is GTSNPN and CDR2 SVGIG (reference sequence). The chain's CDR3 is CAWSRTAHTEAFF. For the CDR3, the DNA is TGTGCCTGGAGTCGGACAGCGCACACTGAAGCTTTCTTT.

The rearrangement joins TRBV7-9 to TRBJ2-1; TRBD1 might be the D (5 bases). V gave up 4 bases and J gave up 7 bases, with 14 bases separating them. Germline loops: CDR1 SEHNR, CDR2 FQNEAQ (reference sequence). The CDR3 is made up of 14 amino acids. As DNA, the CDR3 is TGTGCCAGCAGCTCACGCAGATCAGGGAATGAGCAGTTCTTC. Translation gives CASSSRRSGNEQFF.

The chain has TRBV4-2 and TRBJ1-3; 8 nucleotides agree with TRBD1. This CDR3 has 17 residues. The germline gives CDR1 LGHNA, CDR2 YNFKEQ. The V and J ends lost 0 bases and 7 bases, in that order; junction bases with no gene match: 11. This CDR3 is CASSQDWAGGAQNTIYF. CDR3 sequence (DNA): TGTGCCAGCAGCCAAGATTGGGCAGGGGGCGCCCAGAACACCATATATTTT.

This chain links TRBV29-1 with TRBJ2-3; the match to TRBD1 covers 8 bases. Germline assignment: CDR1 SQVTM and CDR2 ANQGSEA. The CDR3 extends over 14 amino acids. J was trimmed by 2 bases and V by 6 bases; bases with no gene match: 7. In DNA form, the CDR3 reads TGCAGCGTATGGACAGGGACCAACACAGATACGCAGTATTTT. It yields the protein CSVWTGTNTDTQYF.

The chain carries TRBV14 and TRBJ2-5; D might be TRBD1 (5 bases). V lost 2 bases to trimming and J lost 5 bases, with 9 bases between them. Germline CDR1 is SGHDN and CDR2 is FVKESK. This CDR3 region has 13 residues. CDR3 sequence: CASSQQGRETQYF. In DNA form, the CDR3 reads TGTGCCAGCAGCCAACAGGGAAGGGAGACCCAGTACTTC.

The chain has TRBV7-2 and TRBJ2-5, with 12 bases identical to TRBD2. The CDR3 is 15 residues long. The J segment lost 6 bases and the V segment lost 3 bases, leaving 5 bases of the junction unmatched. Germline loops: CDR1 SGHTA, CDR2 FQGNSA. In nucleotides, the CDR3 is TGTGCCAGCAGCTTGACTAGCGGGAGTGGGAAGACCCAGTACTTC. As protein: CASSLTSGSGKTQYF.

This sequence joins TRBV11-2 and TRBJ2-5, with D possibly being TRBD2 (5 bases). Trimming took 3 bases from V and 4 from J, leaving 15 bases between them. This CDR3 contains 15 residues. CDR1 SGHAT and CDR2 FQNNGV come from the germline V gene. CDR3 in DNA: TGTGCCAGCAGCTTGCGGTGGGGAGTCGGAGAGACCCAGTACTTC. It codes for CASSLRWGVGETQYF.

The chain has TRBV28 and TRBJ2-7, with TRBD1 identical over 11 bases. V shed 3 bases and J 4 bases; nucleotides not matched to a gene: 5. This CDR3 region has 15 residues. The V gene's germline CDR1 is MDHEN and CDR2 SYDVKM. CDR3 DNA sequence: TGTGCCAGCAGTTTGCCGGGGACAGGGGGTTACGAGCAGTACTTC. Its protein product is CASSLPGTGGYEQYF.

The sample holds a few counts of this clone. V and J are TRBV5-4 and TRBJ2-7; 11 bases agree with TRBD2. J was trimmed by 6 bases and V by 1 base; bases with no gene match: 6. The CDR3 runs 15 residues. From germline, CDR1 is SGHNT and CDR2 YYREEE (reference sequence). The CDR3 DNA follows: TGTGCCAGCAGCTTGCGTAGCGGGGGGGCCGCCGAGCAGTACTTC. Translation: CASSLRSGGAAEQYF. The entire variable domain, with the rest obtained from reference TRBV5-4 and TRBJ2-7, is as follows: ETGVTQSPTHLIKTRGQQVTLRCSSQSGHNTVSWYQQALGQGPQFIFQYYREEENGRGNFPPRFSGLQFPNYSSELNVNALELDDSALYLCASSLRSGGAAEQYFGPGTRLTVT.